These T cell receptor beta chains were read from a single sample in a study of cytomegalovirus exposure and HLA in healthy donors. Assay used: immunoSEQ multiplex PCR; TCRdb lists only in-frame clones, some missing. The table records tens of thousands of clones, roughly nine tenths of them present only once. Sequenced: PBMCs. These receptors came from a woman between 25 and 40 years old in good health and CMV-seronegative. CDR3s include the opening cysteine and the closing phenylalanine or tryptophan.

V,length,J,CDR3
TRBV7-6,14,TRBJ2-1,CASSLAGRYNEQFF
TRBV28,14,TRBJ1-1,CASTLRQAGTEAFF
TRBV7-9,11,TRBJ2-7,CASSYGSEQYF
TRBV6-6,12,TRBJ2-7,CAVEGDSYEQYF
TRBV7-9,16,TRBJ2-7,CASRRESGQSSYEQYF
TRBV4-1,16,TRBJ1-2,CASSQDPLGRVKGYTF
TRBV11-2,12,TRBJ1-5,CASSIGGQPQHF
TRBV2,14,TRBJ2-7,CASSLLAGEGEQYF
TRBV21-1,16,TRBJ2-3,CASSKFRTGGTDTQYF
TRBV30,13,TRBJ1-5,CAWSTRGNQPQHF
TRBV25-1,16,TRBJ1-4,CASRDRGSTTNEKLFF
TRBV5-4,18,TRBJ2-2,CASSLDRGLAALGGELFF
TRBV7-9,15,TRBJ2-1,CASSPGGEGPDEQFF
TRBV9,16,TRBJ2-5,CASSVASLRAQETQYF
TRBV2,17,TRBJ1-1,CASGLSRRPGGDTEAFF
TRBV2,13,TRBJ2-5,CASRQGPGETQYF
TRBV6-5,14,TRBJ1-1,CASSYSTGITEAFF
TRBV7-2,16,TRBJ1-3,CASSLATGGGGNTIYF
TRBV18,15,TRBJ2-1,CASSPGPGLTNEQFF
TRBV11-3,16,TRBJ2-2,CASSKTRGAGAGELFF
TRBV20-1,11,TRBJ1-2,CSVQARDGYTF
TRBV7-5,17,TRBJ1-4,CVRPTRTNRATNEKLFF
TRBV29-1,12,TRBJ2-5,CSVELGEETQYF
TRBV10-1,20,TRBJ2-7,CASSHQRSPVWYEGSYEQYF
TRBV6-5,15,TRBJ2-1,CASSLQGSSYNEQFF
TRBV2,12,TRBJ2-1,CASPNQGLEQFF
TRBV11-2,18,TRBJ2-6,CASRPLGRRSSGANVLTF
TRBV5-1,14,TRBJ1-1,CASSAITENTEAFF
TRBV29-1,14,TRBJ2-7,CSVGPLRQGYEQYF
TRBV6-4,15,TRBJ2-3,CASSSGAGEKDTQYF
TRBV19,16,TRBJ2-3,CASSMWSAGEADTQYF
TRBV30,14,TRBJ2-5,CAWNSQAVQETQYF
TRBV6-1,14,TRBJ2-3,CASSEPRVTDTQYF
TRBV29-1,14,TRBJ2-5,CSVAGVPGGETQYF
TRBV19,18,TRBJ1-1,CASREGLLNRDEGTEAFF
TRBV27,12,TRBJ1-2,CASRFMSGGYTF
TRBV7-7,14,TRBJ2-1,CASSPSGGYNEQFF
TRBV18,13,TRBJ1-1,CASSPGQNTEAFF
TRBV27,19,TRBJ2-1,CASSHMPGLAGRGYNEQFF
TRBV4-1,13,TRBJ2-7,CASSQERDREQYF
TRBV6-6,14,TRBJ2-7,CASSYDQGIYEQYF
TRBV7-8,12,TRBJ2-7,CASSSNSGEQYF
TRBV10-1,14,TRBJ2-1,CASSDRLAEGEQFF
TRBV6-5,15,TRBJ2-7,CASSYSGTVTYEQYF
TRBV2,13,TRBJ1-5,CASSSDRYFPQHF
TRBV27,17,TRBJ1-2,CASSPTPQWQELYGYTF
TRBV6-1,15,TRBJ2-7,CASREGGTGVYEQYF
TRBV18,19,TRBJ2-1,CASSPPLGGPTSGNNEQFF
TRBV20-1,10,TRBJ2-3,CSATADTQYF